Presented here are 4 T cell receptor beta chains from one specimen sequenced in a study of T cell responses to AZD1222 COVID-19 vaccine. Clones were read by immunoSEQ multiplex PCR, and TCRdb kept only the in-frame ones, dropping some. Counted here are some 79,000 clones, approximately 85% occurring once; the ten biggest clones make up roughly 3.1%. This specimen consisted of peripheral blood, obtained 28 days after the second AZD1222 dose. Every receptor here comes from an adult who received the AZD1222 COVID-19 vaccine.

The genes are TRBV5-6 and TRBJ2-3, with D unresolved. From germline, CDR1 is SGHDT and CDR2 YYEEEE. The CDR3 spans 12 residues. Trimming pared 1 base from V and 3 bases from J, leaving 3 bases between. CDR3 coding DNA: TGTGCCAGCAGCTTGTCTACAGATACGCAGTATTTT. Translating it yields CASSLSTDTQYF. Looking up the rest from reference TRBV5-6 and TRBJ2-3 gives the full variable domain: DAGVTQSPTHLIKTRGQQVTLRCSPKSGHDTVSWYQQALGQGPQFIFQYYEEEERQRGNFPDRFSGHQFPNYSSELNVNALLLGDSALYLCASSLSTDTQYFGPGTRLTVL.

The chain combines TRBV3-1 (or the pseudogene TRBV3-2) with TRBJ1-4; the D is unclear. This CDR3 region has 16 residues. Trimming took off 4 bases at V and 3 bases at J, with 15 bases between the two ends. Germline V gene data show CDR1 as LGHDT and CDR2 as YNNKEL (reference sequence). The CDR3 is CASSRGSGVPNEKLFF. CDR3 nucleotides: TGTGCCAGCAGCCGAGGGTCCGGGGTGCCTAATGAAAAACTGTTTTTT.

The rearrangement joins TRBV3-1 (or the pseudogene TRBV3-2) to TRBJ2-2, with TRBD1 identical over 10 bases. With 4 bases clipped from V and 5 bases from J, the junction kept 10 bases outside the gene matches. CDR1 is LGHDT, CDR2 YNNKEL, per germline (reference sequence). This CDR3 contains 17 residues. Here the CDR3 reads CASSPVPGQGRTGELFF. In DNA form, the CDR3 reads TGTGCCAGCAGCCCCGTCCCGGGACAGGGGAGGACCGGGGAGCTGTTTTTT.

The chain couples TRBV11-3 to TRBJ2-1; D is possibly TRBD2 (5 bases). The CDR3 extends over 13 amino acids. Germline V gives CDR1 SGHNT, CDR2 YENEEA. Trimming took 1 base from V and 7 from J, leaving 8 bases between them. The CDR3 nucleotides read TGTGCCAGCAGCTTAGCGGTAGCGAATGAGCAGTTCTTC. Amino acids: CASSLAVANEQFF.